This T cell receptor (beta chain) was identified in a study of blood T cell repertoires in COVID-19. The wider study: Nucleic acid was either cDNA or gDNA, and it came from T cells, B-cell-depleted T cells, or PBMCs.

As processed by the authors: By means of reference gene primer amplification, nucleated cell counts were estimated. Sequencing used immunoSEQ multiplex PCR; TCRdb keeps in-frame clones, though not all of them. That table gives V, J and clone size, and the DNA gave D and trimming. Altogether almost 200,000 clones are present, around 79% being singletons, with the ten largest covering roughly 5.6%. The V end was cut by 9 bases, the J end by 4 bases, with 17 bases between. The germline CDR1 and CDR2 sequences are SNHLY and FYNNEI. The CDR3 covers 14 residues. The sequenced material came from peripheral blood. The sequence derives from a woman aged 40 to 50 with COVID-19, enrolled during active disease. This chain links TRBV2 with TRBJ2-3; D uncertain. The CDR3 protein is CASKDSGLADTQYF. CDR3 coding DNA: TGTGCCAGTAAAGATAGTGGTCTCGCAGATACGCAGTATTTT. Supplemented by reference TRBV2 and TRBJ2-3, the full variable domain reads EPEVTQTPSHQVTQMGQEVILRCVPISNHLYFYWYRQILGQKVEFLVSFYNNEISEKSEIFDDQFSVERPDGSNFTLKIRSTKLEDSAMYFCASKDSGLADTQYFGPGTRLTVL.